This T cell receptor (beta chain) was identified during a study of shared clonotypes between healthy human individuals. Findings of the study overall: Rarefaction revealed incomplete sorted-subset sequencing despite large depth.

Assay used: immunoSEQ multiplex PCR; TCRdb lists only in-frame clones, some missing. This sample yields roughly 1,600,000 clones, of which about 98.5% are seen a single time; 0.36% belongs to the top ten. The CDR3 has 16 residues. Germline V gives CDR1 MNHEY, CDR2 SMNVEV (reference sequence). J gave up 0 bases and V 5 bases, and 6 bases lay outside the gene matches. Healthy HIV-negative adults without recent acute infections or vaccinations served as donors. CD45RA+ naive and CD45RA-negative memory subsets were separated from CD4+ cells. As regards this clone: Antigen unknown.

Sequenced sample: naive CD4+ T cells sorted from blood. The subset here: CD45RA+ positively selected. This chain uses TRBV27 with TRBJ2-3; 9 nucleotides match TRBD1. This clonotype was obtained from a man aged 30 to 45 in good health. CDR3: CASSPGQGRSTDTQYF. CDR3 nucleotides: TGTGCCAGCAGTCCCGGACAGGGGAGGAGCACAGATACGCAGTATTTT.